These 25 T cell receptor beta chains share one sample of origin, sequenced in a study of CD8 T cells in ankylosing spondylitis. TCRdb fed the 5' RACE reads into MiXCR, producing one record per CDR3 protein. Of 150,000 to 200,000 distinct CDR3 sequences in the sample, about 17% are singletons; the top ten hold approximately 7.8%. Sequencing input: blood, either unsorted or a sorted T cell fraction (not recorded which). All receptors come from a male donor with ankylosing spondylitis or in good health (not recorded which).

This clonotype was seen a handful of times. The genes are TRBV11-2 and TRBJ1-1; the D gene is possibly TRBD1 (6 bases). The CDR3 loop spans 13 amino acids. Germline-derived CDR1 and CDR2 are SGHAT and FQNNGV. Trimming shortened V by 5 bases and J by 4 bases, and 11 bases separated the two germline ends. This CDR3 reads CASSEGGSTEAFF. For the CDR3, the DNA is TGTGCCAGCAGCGAGGGGGGAAGCACTGAAGCTTTCTTT.

This clonotype was observed at least ten times. The CDR3 region is CASSLGGGEQYF. CDR3 sequence (DNA): TGCGCCAGCAGCTTGGGAGGCGGCGAGCAGTACTTC. The chain employs TRBV5-1 and TRBJ2-7, with D unresolved. Trimming left V 0 bases short and J 6 bases short, with 7 bases between. Germline V CDR1 and CDR2: SGHRS, YFSETQ. The CDR3 runs 12 residues.

The chain's CDR3 is CSARSDRGIIQYF. CDR3 bases: TGCAGTGCTAGAAGCGACAGGGGAATCATTCAGTACTTC. The chain joins TRBV20-1 to TRBJ2-4, with 8 positions matching TRBD1. V dropped 2 bases and J dropped 9; count of bases not matched to a gene: 6. Germline CDR1 and CDR2: DFQATT and SNEGSKA (reference sequence). The CDR3 consists of 13 residues.

This clonotype was detected ten times or more. This rearrangement joins TRBV30 to TRBJ1-2; D might be TRBD1 (5 bases). The germline gives CDR1 GTSNPN, CDR2 SVGIG (reference sequence). V lost 7 bases, J lost 2 bases, and 11 bases lay in between. CDR3 length equals 12 residues. This chain's CDR3 is CAFGTGNYGYTF. As DNA, the CDR3 is TGTGCCTTTGGGACGGGGAACTATGGCTACACCTTC.

This chain uses TRBV19 with TRBJ2-2; D is possibly TRBD1 (6 bases). The CDR3 contains 17 residues. In germline, CDR1 is LNHDA, CDR2 SQIVND (reference sequence). Deletions cut 3 bases from V and 4 bases from J, with 18 bases between. The CDR3 loop is CASSILLPGAGTGELFF. The CDR3 nucleotides read TGTGCCAGTAGTATCCTTCTCCCAGGGGCAGGCACCGGGGAGCTGTTTTTT.

Many counts were recorded for this clonotype. The genes are TRBV5-1 and TRBJ2-2; D remains unclear. CDR1 is SGHRS, CDR2 YFSETQ, per germline. The CDR3 runs 14 residues. Trimming removed 2 bases from V and 5 bases from J, with 10 bases in between. The CDR3 region has the DNA TGCGCCAGCAGCTTCCGGCTAACTACCGGGGAGCTGTTTTTT. It codes for CASSFRLTTGELFF. The whole variable domain, remainder taken from reference TRBV5-1 and TRBJ2-2, is KAGVTQTPRYLIKTRGQQVTLSCSPISGHRSVSWYQQTPGQGLQFLFEYFSETQRNKGNFPGRFSGRQFSNSRSEMNVSTLELGDSALYLCASSFRLTTGELFFGEGSRLTVL.

This clonotype was seen more than once but under ten times. The chain links TRBV29-1 to TRBJ1-4; TRBD1 might be the D (6 bases). This CDR3 comprises 14 residues. Trimming left V 6 bases short and J 0 bases short, with 11 bases between. Germline lookup yields CDR1 SQVTM and CDR2 ANQGSEA. The CDR3 DNA reads as TGCAGCGTAGGAAGGGGGTCAACTAATGAAAAACTGTTTTTT. It codes for CSVGRGSTNEKLFF.

This clonotype was observed many times. The chain is built from TRBV5-1 and TRBJ2-7; D gene uncertain. The length of the CDR3 is 14 residues. Trimming took off 0 bases at V and 1 base at J, with 8 bases between the two ends. Germline CDR1 is SGHRS and CDR2 is YFSETQ. The CDR3 is CASSLEGISYEQYF. DNA for the CDR3: TGCGCCAGCAGCTTGGAGGGCATTTCCTACGAGCAGTACTTC.

This clonotype was seen many times. The V call is TRBV29-1, the J call TRBJ2-7; D call uncertain. Trimming took off 6 bases at V and 2 bases at J, with 20 bases between the two ends. Germline values: CDR1 SQVTM, CDR2 ANQGSEA. This CDR3 comprises 15 residues. CDR3 nucleotide sequence: TGCAGCGTCTCCCTTACTTTAGGACGGGCCTACGAGCAGTACTTC. Residues: CSVSLTLGRAYEQYF.

Ten or more counts support this clonotype. V is TRBV20-1 and J is TRBJ2-3; D not certain. Trimming removed 5 bases at V and 2 bases at J, with 11 bases between. The CDR3 is made up of 13 amino acids. The germline gives CDR1 DFQATT, CDR2 SNEGSKA (reference sequence). Here the CDR3 DNA reads TGCAGTGCTGTATCTAGTGACACAGATACGCAGTATTTT. Translating gives CSAVSSDTDTQYF.

This clonotype was detected a few times. The chain links TRBV5-8 to TRBJ1-2, with unresolved D. Per germline, CDR1 SGHTS and CDR2 YDEGEE. The CDR3 has 12 residues. Trimming pared 4 bases from V and 7 bases from J, leaving 11 bases between. CDR3 region: CASSLKTFGYTF. CDR3 sequence (DNA): TGTGCCAGCAGCCTAAAAACGTTTGGCTACACCTTC.

This clonotype appeared many times. The chain recombines TRBV20-1 with TRBJ2-3; 13 bases agree with TRBD2. Germline CDR1 DFQATT, CDR2 SNEGSKA (reference sequence). V lost 1 base and J lost 4; bases outside the gene matches: 5. CDR3 length: 16 amino acids. CDR3 amino acids: CSARVPTSGRADTQYF. The CDR3, as DNA: TGCAGTGCTAGAGTACCCACTAGCGGGAGGGCAGATACGCAGTATTTT.

This clonotype was counted many times. The chain carries TRBV12-3 or TRBV12-4 and TRBJ2-1; D call uncertain. Deletions cut 1 base from V and 10 bases from J, with 8 bases between. The CDR3 totals 12 residues. CDR3 protein: CASSLGKAEQFF. CDR3 sequence (DNA): TGTGCCAGCAGTTTAGGGAAAGCGGAGCAGTTCTTC.

This clonotype was recorded many times. The chain couples TRBV12-3 or TRBV12-4 to TRBJ2-5, with TRBD1 matching over 9 bases. V was clipped by 9 bases and J by 7 bases; unmatched bases: 12. The CDR3 consists of 14 residues. In nucleotides, the CDR3 is TGTGCCAGTGGCCGGGACAGGGCAACCGGGACCCAGTACTTC. This codes for CASGRDRATGTQYF.

J is TRBJ1-1 and V is TRBV18; perhaps TRBD1 as D (5 bases). V dropped 6 bases and J dropped 0 bases, with 17 bases sitting between them. From germline, CDR1 is KGHSH and CDR2 LQKENI. The CDR3 is made up of 16 amino acids. The CDR3 spells CASSSNLPGMNTEAFF. CDR3 nucleotides: TGTGCCAGCTCGTCCAACCTACCAGGGATGAACACTGAAGCTTTCTTT. Based on the CDR3 plus reference TRBV18 and TRBJ1-1, the full variable domain is NAGVMQNPRHLVRRRGQEARLRCSPMKGHSHVYWYRQLPEEGLKFMVYLQKENIIDESGMPKERFSAEFPKEGPSILRIQQVVRGDSAAYFCASSSNLPGMNTEAFFGQGTRLTVV.

By frequency in the sample, this clonotype is medium-sized. The genes are TRBV28 and TRBJ2-7; the match to TRBD2 covers 10 bases. This CDR3 has 16 residues. Losses at the gene ends were 4 bases for V and 5 bases for J; bases not matched to a gene: 11. Germline lookup yields CDR1 MDHEN and CDR2 SYDVKM. CDR3 DNA: TGTGCCAGCAGTTCTTTTTTCGGACTAGCGGTGGACGAGCAGTACTTC. It translates to CASSSFFGLAVDEQYF.

This clonotype was recorded many times. In DNA, the CDR3 is TGTGCCAGCAGTCGGGGCCGGACTGAAGCTTTCTTT. It is translated as CASSRGRTEAFF. This chain uses TRBV6-5 with TRBJ1-1; D is possibly TRBD1 (5 bases). Trimming left V 5 bases short and J 5 bases short, with 9 bases between. In germline, CDR1 is MNHEY, CDR2 SVGAGI. This CDR3 spans 12 amino acids.

This clonotype turned up a few times. The chain recombines TRBV11-2 with TRBJ1-1; maybe TRBD1 (5 bases). In germline, CDR1 is SGHAT, CDR2 FQNNGV. The V gene lost 5 bases and the J gene lost 3 bases, with 16 bases spanning the gap. The CDR3 has 15 amino acids. The CDR3 bases are TGTGCCAGCAGCCCAAAGACAGTCCGGGACACTGAAGCTTTCTTT. Translating gives CASSPKTVRDTEAFF. Combining the CDR3 with reference TRBV11-2 and TRBJ1-1 gives the whole variable domain EAGVAQSPRYKIIEKRQSVAFWCNPISGHATLYWYQQILGQGPKLLIQFQNNGVVDDSQLPKDRFSAERLKGVDSTLKIQPAKLEDSAVYLCASSPKTVRDTEAFFGQGTRLTVV.

The V call is TRBV7-2, the J call TRBJ1-5; weak D call: TRBD1 (6 bases). The CDR3 extends over 15 amino acids. Trimming stripped 0 bases from V and 5 bases from J, with 11 bases between. Germline assignment: CDR1 SGHTA and CDR2 FQGNSA. CDR3: CASSLAPGVYQPQHF. CDR3 bases: TGTGCCAGCAGCTTAGCGCCAGGGGTCTATCAGCCCCAGCATTTT.

This clonotype was observed many times. This rearrangement joins TRBV5-1 to TRBJ1-5; tentative D call: TRBD1 (5 bases). This CDR3 has 15 amino acids. CDR1 is SGHRS, CDR2 YFSETQ, per germline. The ends were cut back, 0 bases at V and 9 bases at J, with 16 bases in the middle. The DNA for the CDR3 is TGCGCCAGCAGCTTGGGTCCGGGGGGGGTGAGGCCCCAGCATTTT. Its protein is CASSLGPGGVRPQHF.

This clonotype was seen ten or more times. This chain links TRBV12-3 or TRBV12-4 with TRBJ1-6; perhaps TRBD1 as D (5 bases). The CDR3 has 17 residues. With 8 bases removed from V and 0 bases from J, the gap between germline ends came to 17 bases. Here the CDR3 reads CASSPWDLGSYNSPLHF. Written as DNA, the CDR3 is TGTGCCAGCTCTCCCTGGGACCTGGGCTCCTATAATTCACCCCTCCACTTT.

This clonotype was counted at least ten times. The chain has TRBV20-1 and TRBJ2-1; 11 positions agree with TRBD2. From germline, CDR1 is DFQATT and CDR2 SNEGSKA (reference sequence). V lost 4 bases, J lost 5 bases, and 7 bases stayed unmatched. CDR3 length equals 15 residues. This CDR3 reads CSANKLAGVDNEQFF. The CDR3 region has the DNA TGCAGTGCTAACAAACTAGCGGGGGTAGACAATGAGCAGTTCTTC.

This clonotype has at least ten counts. The CDR3 bases are TGTGCCACCAGTGACCCGACTAGCTCCGCAGATACGCAGTATTTT. Its translation: CATSDPTSSADTQYF. The J gene is TRBJ2-3, the V gene TRBV24-1; 7 bases align to TRBD2. This CDR3 comprises 15 residues. V shed 4 bases and J 4 bases; nucleotides not matched to a gene: 7. Germline CDR1 and CDR2: KGHDR and SFDVKD.

This clonotype was observed a handful of times. CDR3 sequence (DNA): TGTGCCAGCAACCCCGAAAGGGGCTCCTACGAGCAGTACTTC. Encoded protein: CASNPERGSYEQYF. The genes are TRBV7-8 and TRBJ2-7; TRBD1 might be the D (5 bases). The CDR3 length is 14 residues. Trimming took 7 bases from V and 0 from J, leaving 13 bases between them. Germline V gene lookup returns CDR1 SGHVS and CDR2 FQNEAQ.

In this sample, this clonotype turned up a few times. The chain combines TRBV24-1 with TRBJ2-2, with D perhaps matching TRBD2 (5 bases). CDR1 is KGHDR, CDR2 SFDVKD, per germline. This CDR3 has 15 amino acids. V dropped 1 base and J dropped 4 bases, with 9 bases sitting between them. CDR3 protein: CATSDFAGATGELFF. The CDR3 nucleotides read TGTGCCACCAGTGATTTTGCGGGTGCCACCGGGGAGCTGTTTTTT.